This TCR beta chain was recorded in a study of identical twins. Study-wide results and limits: Beta out-of-frame sequences showed weaker excess twin sharing.

After removal of 4 bases from V and 4 bases from J, the junction contained 7 bases not matched to a gene. The V gene's germline CDR1 is LGHNA and CDR2 YNFKEQ. The CDR3 totals 17 residues. This clonotype was seen a handful of times. Its antigen is not known. TCRdb redid the calling of the 5' RACE reads with MiXCR, one entry per CDR3 protein. The sample contains hundreds of thousands of distinct CDR3 sequences, around 22% of which appear only once. In addition, the sample was reused for a study of yellow fever vaccine responses in identical twins.

The TCR originated in a woman aged 18-29 years in good health. The chain is built from TRBV4-2 and TRBJ2-1; 13 bases line up with TRBD2. The sample taken for sequencing was CD4+ T cells sorted from blood. The CDR3 here is CASSPGLAGEWYNEQFF. In nucleotides, the CDR3 is TGTGCCAGCAGCCCTGGACTAGCGGGGGAATGGTACAATGAGCAGTTCTTC.